The entry that follows covers one TCR beta chain sequence. Its antigen remains undetermined. Within one base of it there is no much larger clone, and no base qualities were kept. This sample is part of a study of response to subunit inactivated influenza vaccine (dated by TCRdb to the late 2010s). Turning to the overall study: Deep quantitative profiling of the T cell receptor repertoire was used in the study to follow responses to a trivalent subunit inactivated influenza vaccine.

Receptor amplification or capture employed RT-PCR. Data came from an Illumina HiSeq 2500. TCRdb itself trimmed the public reads at Q25 with fastp, ran MiXCR and retained productive beta chains. One record per CDR3 amino acid sequence lists the most common genes and DNA. The sample records 700,000 to 800,000 distinct CDR3 sequences, under 20% of which are singletons. Roughly a tenth of the sample is held by the ten biggest clonotypes. From its cysteine to its phenylalanine, the CDR3 spans 13 amino acids. The kept DNA is CDR3 alone, 39 bases in frame from the first base. The V and J ends are trimmed by 6 bases and 4 bases, leaving 10 bases between them. The investigation overall reported the following: It was suggested by the authors that each seasonal influenza vaccination may recruit only a limited number of new T cells.

This specimen was PBMCs from blood, taken more than 4 days after vaccination. The clonotype originates from a man aged 50 or older who received an inactivated influenza vaccine. Donor details come from another sample of the same person, matched by shared clones. The chain is encoded by TRBV12-3 or TRBV12-4 joined to TRBJ1-3; the D gene identity is not certain. The CDR3 loop reads CASSLTQGNTIYF. The nucleotide sequence reads as follows: TGTGCCAGCAGCCTAACACAGGGAAACACCATATATTTT.